The next 2 T cell receptor beta chains were all read from a single sample in a study of cytomegalovirus exposure and HLA in healthy donors. PCR used 60 Vbeta primers and 13 Jbeta primers. Sequencing used immunoSEQ multiplex PCR; TCRdb keeps in-frame clones, though not all of them. The table has fewer than 200,000 clones, 82% seen once. The source material was PBMCs. These TCRs come from a girl aged 10-17 years in good health and CMV-seropositive.

CDR3 sequence reads: CASRLCIRAANEKLFF. For the CDR3, the DNA is TGTGCAAGTCGCTTGTGTATACGAGCGGCTAATGAAAAACTGTTTTTT. The chain is built from TRBV12-2 and TRBJ1-4. TRBV12-2 is given as a pseudogene. The CDR3 spans 16 residues.

This clone is a singleton in its sample. CDR3 nucleotides: TGTGCCAGCAGCTTAGGCGCGGGGGGGCGTCAAGAGACCCAGTACTTC. This codes for CASSLGAGGRQETQYF. The chain is built from TRBV13 and TRBJ2-5; 9 nucleotides match TRBD2. V lost 0 bases and J lost 2; bases outside the gene matches: 4. From germline, CDR1 is PRHDT and CDR2 FYEKMQ (reference sequence). The length of the CDR3 is 16 residues.